This T cell receptor beta chain came from a study of T cells in women clearing cervical HPV infection. Comment on this clone: The CDR3 goes on 3 residues after the read ends, and that part is filled in from the germline J gene.

Profiled with immunoSEQ multiplex PCR; TCRdb holds only in-frame clones, not every one. Seen in this sample are roughly 22,000 clones; the ten most common clones hold 2.5% to 3.5%. HPV was found by MY09/MY11 PCR and dot-blot genotyping. Trimming took 0 bases from V and 6 from J, leaving 8 bases between them. The germline V gene encodes CDR1 DFQATT and CDR2 SNEGSKA (reference sequence). The CDR3 has 13 amino acids. The V call is TRBV20-1, the J call TRBJ2-2, with TRBD1 as a possible D gene (6 bases). Sequencing input: blood buffy coat. The TCR was taken from a woman between 18 and 70 years old with a cervical HPV16 infection that either progressed to CIN3+ or cleared (not recorded which). CDR3 amino acids: CSARDRGPGELFF. The CDR3 bases that were read are TGCAGTGCTAGAGACAGGGGACCCGGGGAG.